Shown below are 24 T cell receptor beta chains from a single sample sequenced in a study of T cells in Graves' hyperthyroidism and ophthalmopathy. Amplified TCR beta CDR3 regions came from RNA transcripts. RT-PCR in the first round (using the HTBI primer set) targeted the TCR CDR3. TCRdb used MiXCR to reprocess the multiplex PCR reads, holding one entry per CDR3 protein. There are about 640,000 distinct CDR3 sequences in the sample; roughly 20% occur only once, and roughly a third lies in the top ten. The sequenced sample was blood. The source of these receptors is a young man with Graves' ophthalmopathy.

This clonotype was seen more than once but under ten times. The V gene is TRBV12-3 or TRBV12-4, the J gene TRBJ2-3, with 11 nucleotides matching TRBD2. CDR3 length: 15 amino acids. The V segment lost 3 bases and the J segment 4 bases; nucleotides outside the gene matches: 3. CDR3 in DNA: TGTGCCAGCAGTTTGGAACTAGCGGGGGCAGATACGCAGTATTTT. It specifies CASSLELAGADTQYF.

The table lists this clonotype with many counts. The rearrangement links TRBV24-1 to TRBJ2-3, with D tentatively TRBD1 or TRBD2 (5 bases each). The CDR3 is 18 residues long. With 1 base removed from V and 7 bases from J, the gap between germline ends came to 23 bases. The germline V gene encodes CDR1 KGHDR and CDR2 SFDVKD. The CDR3 DNA reads as TGTGCCACCAGTGATTTCTCCCGGGACGGCGGTTACAGACATACGCAGTATTTT. Its protein product is CATSDFSRDGGYRHTQYF.

This clonotype was counted at least ten times. This chain joins TRBV12-3 or TRBV12-4 and TRBJ2-7; 7 bases match TRBD2. Trimming removed 3 bases from V and 7 bases from J; junction bases left unmatched: 12. This CDR3 comprises 15 residues. CDR3 DNA sequence: TGTGCCAGCAGTTTTGAGCGGGGAACTCTGATGGAGCAGTACTTC. Protein: CASSFERGTLMEQYF.

A few counts support this clonotype. One end of the junction does not line up with germline, which may come from a read error. The chain employs TRBV12-3 or TRBV12-4 and TRBJ1-1; tentative D call: TRBD1 (5 bases). The CDR3 is 13 amino acids. CDR3 amino acids: CASSNRQNTEVFF. The CDR3 DNA reads TGTGCCAGCAGTAACAGACAGAACACTGAAGTTTTCTTT.

V gene TRBV9 combines with J gene TRBJ2-7, with D possibly being TRBD1 (6 bases). Per the germline V gene, CDR1 is SGDLS and CDR2 is YYNGEE. V shed 4 bases and J shed 2 bases, with 16 bases lying between them. CDR3 length equals 15 residues. The DNA of the CDR3 is TGTGCCAGCAGCCCCCGACAGGTTCCCACCTACGAGCAGTACTTC. Protein sequence: CASSPRQVPTYEQYF.

V gene TRBV6-5 combines with J gene TRBJ2-2; 8 positions agree with TRBD2. The CDR3 loop spans 14 amino acids. V shed 3 bases and J 7 bases; nucleotides not matched to a gene: 4. Germline V gives CDR1 MNHEY, CDR2 SVGAGI. CDR3 in amino acids: CASSYSGGDGELFF. For the CDR3, the DNA is TGTGCCAGCAGTTATTCCGGGGGGGACGGGGAGCTGTTTTTT.

The chain combines TRBV10-3 with TRBJ2-7, with 10 nucleotides matching TRBD1. The CDR3 consists of 13 residues. Trimming took 9 bases from V and 7 from J; bases not matched to a gene: 9. Looked up from germline, CDR1 is ENHRY and CDR2 is SYGVKD. CDR3 bases: TGTGCCATTAGGGACAGGGGAACGTCTGAGCAGTACTTC. Its translation is CAIRDRGTSEQYF.

The sample holds a few counts of this clonotype. V is TRBV12-3 or TRBV12-4 and J is TRBJ1-1, with TRBD1 matching 9 bases. The CDR3 runs 15 residues. With 4 bases clipped from V and 7 bases from J, the junction kept 10 bases outside the gene matches. CDR3 residues: CASSSLPPGQGEAFF. The CDR3 region has the DNA TGTGCCAGCAGTTCCCTCCCGCCGGGACAGGGTGAAGCTTTCTTT.

This clonotype occurred a few times. This rearrangement joins TRBV10-3 to TRBJ1-2; D possibly corresponds to TRBD1 (5 bases). Between the trimmed V and J ends, which lost 6 bases and 7 bases, there was a span of 9 bases. This CDR3 has 11 amino acids. Germline lookup yields CDR1 ENHRY and CDR2 SYGVKD. CDR3 nucleotide sequence: TGTGCCATCAGCCAGGGCCCTGGCTACACCTTC. Encoded protein: CAISQGPGYTF.

To note about this clonotype: One base away lies a much larger clone, so this may be a sequencing read error. CDR3 loop: CASSSNRAYSYEQFF. The CDR3 DNA sequence: TGTGCCAGCAGTTCCAACCGGGCATACTCCTACGAGCAGTTCTTC. The chain is built from TRBV28 and TRBJ2-7; the D is unclear. The J call may be in error: the DNA end matches TRBJ2-1 better. CDR1 is MDHEN and CDR2 is SYDVKM in the germline V gene. This CDR3 is 15 amino acids long.

This clonotype was seen ten or more times. V and J are TRBV27 and TRBJ1-6, with D possibly being TRBD1 (5 bases). Germline CDR1 MNHEY, CDR2 SMNVEV (reference sequence). The CDR3 runs to 15 residues. V was pared by 2 bases and J by 6 bases, with 11 bases between. CDR3 amino acids: CASSLTGPINSPLHF. The CDR3 DNA follows: TGTGCCAGCAGTTTAACGGGACCGATTAATTCACCCCTCCACTTT.

This clonotype was counted between two and nine times. The V gene is TRBV6-1, the J gene TRBJ1-2, with D perhaps TRBD1 (5 bases). Trimming cost V 6 bases and J 3 bases, with 11 bases left between them. The CDR3 contains 13 residues. Per germline, CDR1 MNHNS and CDR2 SASEGT. This CDR3 reads CASRKTEYYGYTF. In nucleotides, the CDR3 is TGTGCCAGCAGAAAGACAGAATACTATGGCTACACCTTC.

The rearrangement links TRBV29-1 to TRBJ2-7, with D possibly being TRBD2 (5 bases). The V end was cut by 4 bases, the J end by 6 bases, with 10 bases between. The CDR3 length is 11 residues. Germline values: CDR1 SQVTM, CDR2 ANQGSEA. DNA for the CDR3: TGCAGCGTTGTTTGGGCGGGCGAGCAGTACTTC. Amino acid sequence: CSVVWAGEQYF.

This clonotype has at least ten counts. The chain couples TRBV5-1 to TRBJ2-3; 7 nucleotides line up with TRBD1. Germline loops: CDR1 SGHRS, CDR2 YFSETQ. V gave up 5 bases and J gave up 4 bases; unmatched junction bases: 7. The CDR3 loop spans 14 amino acids. CDR3 nucleotides: TGCGCCAGCAGTCCCAGGGGGACATCAGATACGCAGTATTTT. Protein sequence: CASSPRGTSDTQYF.

This clonotype appeared many times. The rearrangement links TRBV7-9 to TRBJ2-1, with TRBD1 identical over 11 bases. The CDR3 runs 15 residues. CDR1 is SEHNR and CDR2 is FQNEAQ in the germline V gene (reference sequence). Losses at the gene ends were 4 bases for V and 2 bases for J; bases not matched to a gene: 1. The CDR3 DNA sequence: TGTGCCAGCAGCTCGGGACAGGGGGCCTACAATGAGCAGTTCTTC. It encodes CASSSGQGAYNEQFF.

The chain recombines TRBV6-1 with TRBJ1-1; D gene unclear. V was shortened by 6 bases and J by 1 base, with 12 bases between the two germline ends. Germline V gene data show CDR1 as MNHNS and CDR2 as SASEGT. The CDR3 extends over 14 amino acids. In nucleotides, the CDR3 is TGTGCCAGCAGCATCAATCAAGCGAACACTGAAGCTTTCTTT. Its translation is CASSINQANTEAFF.

The chain joins TRBV6-2 or TRBV6-3 to TRBJ2-5; 9 positions agree with TRBD2. The junction had 7 bases not matched to a gene; V was cut back by 4 bases and J by 1 base. Germline V gives CDR1 MNHEY, CDR2 SVGEGT. The CDR3 spans 16 residues. CDR3 loop: CASSSWTSATQETQYF. The CDR3 region has the DNA TGTGCCAGCAGTTCGTGGACTAGCGCTACCCAAGAGACCCAGTACTTC.

This chain joins TRBV7-6 and TRBJ2-2; 9 positions match TRBD2. CDR1 and CDR2 (germline): SGHVS, FNYEAQ. J was trimmed by 2 bases and V by 6 bases; bases with no gene match: 10. This CDR3 spans 17 amino acids. CDR3 sequence reads: CASSPEASGINTGELFF. The CDR3, as DNA: TGTGCCAGCAGTCCGGAGGCTAGCGGGATAAACACCGGGGAGCTGTTTTTT.

In this sample, this clonotype turned up many times. This rearrangement joins TRBV12-3 or TRBV12-4 to TRBJ1-5, with D tentatively TRBD1 (6 bases). This CDR3 comprises 18 residues. V dropped 1 base and J dropped 5 bases, with 21 bases sitting between them. DNA for the CDR3: TGTGCCAGCAGTTTAGTATATAGGGGGTTGGCAGTCTATCAGCCCCAGCATTTT. Its translation is CASSLVYRGLAVYQPQHF.

V usage is TRBV10-3 and J usage is TRBJ1-3; perhaps TRBD1 as D (6 bases). Looked up from germline, CDR1 is ENHRY and CDR2 is SYGVKD. The germline V and J ends were trimmed by 3 bases and 2 bases, with 11 bases remaining between them. The CDR3 runs 15 residues. CDR3 DNA: TGTGCCATCAGTGACAGGGGAGGGACTGGAAACACCATATATTTT. Translated: CAISDRGGTGNTIYF.

There are many counts of this clonotype. The chain has TRBV28 and TRBJ2-1, with D possibly TRBD2 on 5 matching bases. The V gene's germline CDR1 is MDHEN and CDR2 SYDVKM. V was clipped by 2 bases and J by 8 bases, with 16 bases between them. There are 15 residues in the CDR3. The CDR3 reads CASSLNILGADEQFF. The CDR3, as DNA: TGTGCCAGCAGTTTAAACATCTTGGGAGCTGATGAGCAGTTCTTC.

This clonotype appeared a few times. The chain uses TRBV7-9 and TRBJ2-1, with TRBD1 matching 8 bases. This CDR3 contains 14 residues. The V gene's germline CDR1 is SEHNR and CDR2 FQNEAQ (reference sequence). CDR3 in DNA: TGTGCTTATGATCGGGACAGGACGGTCGATGAGCAGTTCTTC. Translation gives CAYDRDRTVDEQFF. The complete variable domain, with remaining parts taken from reference TRBV7-9 and TRBJ2-1, reads DTGVSQNPRHKITKRGQNVTFRCDPISEHNRLYWYRQTLGQGPEFLTYFQNEAQLEKSRLLSDRFSAERPKGSFSTLEIQRTEQGDSAMYLCAYDRDRTVDEQFFGPGTRLTVL.

The chain links TRBV10-1 to TRBJ2-1; D gene unclear. The germline V gene has CDR1 WNHNN and CDR2 SYGVQD (reference sequence). With 3 bases removed from V and 6 bases from J, the gap between germline ends came to 12 bases. The CDR3 has 14 residues. The CDR3 DNA sequence: TGCGCCAGCAGTGATCCTGGATCTCTCAATGAGCAGTTCTTC. It yields the protein CASSDPGSLNEQFF.

This chain uses TRBV20-1 with TRBJ2-7; 8 positions agree with TRBD2. The V gene's germline CDR1 is DFQATT and CDR2 SNEGSKA (reference sequence). The CDR3 extends over 16 amino acids. Trimming at V came to 0 bases and at J to 1 base, leaving 8 bases not matched to a gene. Here the CDR3 reads CSARDREREKSYEQYF. In DNA form, the CDR3 reads TGCAGTGCTAGAGATCGGGAGCGGGAGAAGTCCTACGAGCAGTACTTC.